This TCR beta chain was identified in a study of shared clonotypes between healthy human individuals. As for the study in general: The study used three CD4 naive, three CD4 memory, two CD8 naive and one CD8 memory plate per donor.

Libraries were prepared by immunoSEQ multiplex PCR; TCRdb keeps only in-frame clonotypes and omits some of them. The sample lists about 2.4 million clones; 93% were seen once. Trimming stripped 2 bases from V and 0 bases from J, with 11 bases between. CDR1 is SEHNR, CDR2 FQNEAQ, per germline (reference sequence). This CDR3 spans 17 amino acids. The specimen was naive CD4+ T cells from PBMCs. Subset defined: CD45RA+ positively selected. This chain uses TRBV7-9 with TRBJ2-6; D is possibly TRBD1 (5 bases). The source of this sequence is a young man in good health. Some clones in this sample may be carry-over from other donors' samples. The CDR3 spells CASSLILTGSGANVLTF. The CDR3 nucleotides are TGTGCCAGCAGCTTAATCCTCACAGGCTCTGGGGCCAACGTCCTGACTTTC.